Below, 17 T cell receptor beta chains from the same sample are listed, as sequenced in a study of blood T cell repertoires in COVID-19. Clones were read by immunoSEQ multiplex PCR, and TCRdb kept only the in-frame ones, dropping some. Of around 70,000 clones detected, 90% appear once; the ten largest clones hold around 1.6%. The sequenced material came from peripheral blood. Source of these receptors: a man aged 45-60 years with acute or convalescent COVID-19.

This clone was observed once. This chain links TRBV5-1 with TRBJ1-2; D is unresolved. The germline V gene encodes CDR1 SGHRS and CDR2 YFSETQ. V was trimmed by 1 base and J by 2 bases, leaving 6 bases between them. The CDR3 spans 13 residues. The CDR3 sequence is CASSLPGNYGYTF. CDR3 coding DNA: TGCGCCAGCAGCTTGCCGGGGAACTATGGCTACACCTTC.

The chain couples TRBV27 to TRBJ1-6; 8 positions agree with TRBD1. This CDR3 region has 15 residues. J gave up 4 bases and V 5 bases, and 4 bases lay outside the gene matches. Germline CDR1 MNHEY, CDR2 SMNVEV (reference sequence). CDR3 DNA: TGTGCCAGCAGTCAGGGGGCCGGTTATAATTCACCCCTCCACTTT. Protein product: CASSQGAGYNSPLHF.

This clone appeared a single time. The gene calls are TRBV7-9 and TRBJ2-5; 9 nucleotides align to TRBD2. V lost 5 bases, J lost 6 bases, and 13 bases stayed unmatched. The CDR3 is 16 residues long. Germline V gene sequence: CDR1 SEHNR, CDR2 FQNEAQ (reference sequence). For the CDR3, the DNA is TGTGCCAGCAGCCATACCTCCGGACTAGCGACGAAGACCCAGTACTTC. Protein product: CASSHTSGLATKTQYF.

V gene TRBV5-7 combines with J gene TRBJ2-7; TRBD1 is a possible D gene (5 bases). TRBV5-7 is an ORF for which the function is uncertain. The CDR3 covers 16 residues. Trimming removed 0 bases from V and 2 bases from J, with 15 bases in between. The CDR3 DNA reads as TGTGCCAGCAGCTTGGGCCAGGGATCTCCTACCTACGAGCAGTACTTC. This translates into CASSLGQGSPTYEQYF.

The chain has TRBV10-2 and TRBJ2-2; 11 nucleotides align to TRBD2. The CDR3 has 16 residues. Germline assignment: CDR1 WSHSY and CDR2 SAAADI. The V and J ends lost 6 bases and 1 base, in that order; junction bases with no gene match: 4. This chain's CDR3 is CASRSSGGLNTGELFF. In DNA form, the CDR3 reads TGCGCCAGCAGATCTAGCGGGGGGCTGAACACCGGGGAGCTGTTTTTT.

The V gene is TRBV6-6, the J gene TRBJ2-7; 7 positions match TRBD2. Germline CDR1 MNHNY, CDR2 SVGAGI (reference sequence). The CDR3 has 15 residues. The junction had 8 bases not matched to a gene; V was cut back by 2 bases and J by 4 bases. The DNA for the CDR3 is TGTGCCAGCAGTTACCGGGGCGGGAGAGGGTACGAGCAGTACTTC. Translated: CASSYRGGRGYEQYF.

V gene TRBV3-1 (or the pseudogene TRBV3-2) combines with J gene TRBJ2-3; 12 bases align to TRBD2. Germline CDR1 reads LGHDT; CDR2 reads YNNKEL (reference sequence). The CDR3 totals 14 residues. Trimming cost V 4 bases and J 5 bases; bases outside gene matches: 1. The CDR3 DNA reads TGTGCCAGCAGCCTGACTAGCGGGGGAGATACGCAGTATTTT. The encoded protein is CASSLTSGGDTQYF.

This clone was seen a single time. CDR3 amino acids: CASGRPGSHEAFF. DNA of the CDR3: TGTGCCAGCGGACGACCGGGGAGCCATGAAGCTTTCTTT. The rearrangement uses TRBV21-1 and TRBJ1-1. TRBV21-1 is noted as a pseudogene. The CDR3 totals 13 residues.

The chain has TRBV5-5 and TRBJ1-5; D is undetermined. The CDR3 is 17 residues long. V gave up 3 bases and J gave up 2 bases, with 18 bases separating them. Germline assignment: CDR1 SGHKS and CDR2 YYEKEE (reference sequence). CDR3 in amino acids: CASSWMGGDTGNQPQHF. CDR3 sequence (DNA): TGTGCCAGCAGCTGGATGGGCGGGGATACTGGCAATCAGCCCCAGCATTTT.

The V call is TRBV6-5, the J call TRBJ2-1, with D possibly TRBD2 on 5 matching bases. The V and J ends lost 7 bases and 7 bases respectively, with 17 bases between them. The V gene's germline CDR1 is MNHEY and CDR2 SVGAGI. This CDR3 contains 14 residues. This CDR3 reads CASTPLRAGNEQFF. The CDR3 DNA follows: TGTGCCAGCACTCCCTTGAGGGCCGGGAATGAGCAGTTCTTC.

V and J are TRBV27 and TRBJ2-1; 10 bases line up with TRBD1. With 4 bases clipped from V and 7 bases from J, the junction kept 7 bases outside the gene matches. In germline, CDR1 is MNHEY, CDR2 SMNVEV (reference sequence). There are 15 residues in the CDR3. The CDR3 region is CASSSGQGVWNEQFF. Here the CDR3 DNA reads TGTGCCAGCAGTTCCGGACAGGGGGTGTGGAATGAGCAGTTCTTC.

The chain employs TRBV18 and TRBJ2-2; D is unresolved. Looked up from germline, CDR1 is KGHSH and CDR2 is LQKENI. This CDR3 contains 15 residues. Trimming shortened V by 3 bases and J by 1 base, and 9 bases separated the two germline ends. The CDR3 nucleotides read TGTGCCAGCTCACCCTGGCGCGGGAACACCGGGGAGCTGTTTTTT. Protein sequence: CASSPWRGNTGELFF.

The chain uses TRBV5-4 and TRBJ2-7, with a weak D call TRBD1 (6 bases). CDR1 SGHNT and CDR2 YYREEE come from the germline V gene (reference sequence). The CDR3 sequence is 15 residues long. Trimming stripped 3 bases from V and 1 base from J, with 14 bases between. The CDR3 sequence: CASSSKQGISYEQYF. CDR3 in DNA: TGTGCCAGCAGCTCTAAACAGGGTATTTCCTACGAGCAGTACTTC.

This clone was seen just once. The rearrangement joins TRBV28 to TRBJ2-3; 14 positions match TRBD2. Germline V lookup: CDR1 MDHEN, CDR2 SYDVKM. This CDR3 is 18 amino acids long. The V and J ends lost 4 bases and 5 bases, in that order; junction bases with no gene match: 11. The CDR3 spells CASSSVGLAGGWGDTQYF. As DNA, the CDR3 is TGTGCCAGCAGTTCCGTCGGACTAGCGGGAGGTTGGGGAGATACGCAGTATTTT.

The table lists this clone with a count of one. V and J are TRBV3-1 (or the pseudogene TRBV3-2) and TRBJ1-1, with a possible D match to TRBD1 (6 bases). Trimming took 2 bases from V and 5 from J, leaving 9 bases between them. The length of the CDR3 is 13 residues. Germline CDR1 is LGHDT and CDR2 is YNNKEL (reference sequence). The CDR3 region is CASSQLGGTEAFF. The CDR3 nucleotides read TGTGCCAGCAGCCAACTAGGGGGTACTGAAGCTTTCTTT.

The chain combines TRBV7-8 with TRBJ2-5, with 8 bases that match TRBD1. The CDR3 covers 17 residues. Germline assignment: CDR1 SGHVS and CDR2 FQNEAQ. The V gene end was trimmed by 5 bases and the J gene end by 5 bases; junction bases not matched to a gene: 16. This CDR3 reads CASSPQPRGRGPETQYF. The DNA of the CDR3 is TGTGCCAGCAGCCCCCAGCCCCGTGGCAGGGGGCCTGAGACCCAGTACTTC.

The V gene is TRBV19, the J gene TRBJ2-1, with 8 bases identical to TRBD1. The CDR3 totals 18 residues. Germline assignment: CDR1 LNHDA and CDR2 SQIVND (reference sequence). The V gene end was trimmed by 5 bases and the J gene end by 5 bases; junction bases not matched to a gene: 17. The CDR3 here is CASSLTGAVDRNNNEQFF. The CDR3 bases are TGTGCCAGTAGTTTGACAGGGGCCGTCGACAGGAACAACAATGAGCAGTTCTTC.